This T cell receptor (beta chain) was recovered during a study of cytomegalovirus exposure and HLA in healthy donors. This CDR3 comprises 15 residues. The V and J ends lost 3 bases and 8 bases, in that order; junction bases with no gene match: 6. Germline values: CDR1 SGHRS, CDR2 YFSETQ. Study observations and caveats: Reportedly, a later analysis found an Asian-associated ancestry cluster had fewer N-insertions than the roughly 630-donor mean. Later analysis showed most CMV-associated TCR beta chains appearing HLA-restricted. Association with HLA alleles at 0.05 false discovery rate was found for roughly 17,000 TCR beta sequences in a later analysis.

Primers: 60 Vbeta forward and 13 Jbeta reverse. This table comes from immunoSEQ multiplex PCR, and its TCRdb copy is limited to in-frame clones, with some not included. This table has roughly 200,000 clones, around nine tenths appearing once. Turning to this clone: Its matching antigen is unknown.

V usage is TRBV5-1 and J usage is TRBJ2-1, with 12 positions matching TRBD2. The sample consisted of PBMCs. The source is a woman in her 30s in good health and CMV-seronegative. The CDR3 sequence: CASSSTSGSPHEQFF. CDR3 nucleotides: TGCGCCAGCAGCTCGACTAGCGGGAGTCCCCATGAGCAGTTCTTC.